The next 21 T cell receptor beta chains were all read from a single sample in a study of cytomegalovirus exposure and HLA in healthy donors. Vbeta (60) and Jbeta (13) primers were used in the PCR. The data were produced by immunoSEQ multiplex PCR, yet TCRdb's version contains in-frame clones alone and is incomplete. This repertoire shows roughly 130,000 clones, 65% to 85% found once; its top ten account for roughly 1.1%. Sequences were obtained from PBMCs. The receptor source for this set is a boy younger than 18 in good health and CMV-seronegative.

The chain employs TRBV9 and TRBJ2-1; 7 bases align to TRBD2. With 0 bases clipped from V and 7 bases from J, the junction kept 10 bases outside the gene matches. Looked up from germline, CDR1 is SGDLS and CDR2 is YYNGEE. CDR3 length: 16 amino acids. CDR3 sequence reads: CASSVGVSGFGNEQFF. DNA for the CDR3: TGTGCCAGCAGCGTAGGCGTTAGCGGGTTTGGGAATGAGCAGTTCTTC. The full variable domain, its missing parts supplied by reference TRBV9 and TRBJ2-1, is DSGVTQTPKHLITATGQRVTLRCSPRSGDLSVYWYQQSLDQGLQFLIQYYNGEERAKGNILERFSAQQFPDLHSELNLSSLELGDSALYFCASSVGVSGFGNEQFFGPGTRLTVL.

This chain joins TRBV7-2 and TRBJ2-5, with 9 bases lining up with TRBD1. With 1 base clipped from V and 0 bases from J, the junction kept 0 bases outside the gene matches. Germline loops: CDR1 SGHTA, CDR2 FQGNSA. This CDR3 spans 15 amino acids. This CDR3 is CASSLGDRDQETQYF. The CDR3 coding sequence is TGTGCCAGCAGCTTAGGGGACAGGGACCAAGAGACCCAGTACTTC.

The chain recombines TRBV2 with TRBJ1-1; D unresolved. The CDR3 runs 14 residues. Trimming removed 2 bases at V and 5 bases at J, with 12 bases between. From germline, CDR1 is SNHLY and CDR2 FYNNEI. This CDR3 reads CASSELEGGTEAFF. The CDR3 nucleotides are TGTGCCAGCAGTGAATTGGAGGGAGGGACTGAAGCTTTCTTT.

This clone has a single count. The genes are TRBV2 and TRBJ1-1, with TRBD1 matching over 9 bases. Trimming removed 2 bases from V and 4 bases from J; junction bases left unmatched: 5. CDR3 length: 15 amino acids. Germline assignment: CDR1 SNHLY and CDR2 FYNNEI. In nucleotides, the CDR3 is TGTGCCAGCAGTGAACGGGGACAGGGAGGCACTGAAGCTTTCTTT. Translation: CASSERGQGGTEAFF.

The chain combines TRBV5-1 with TRBJ1-4, with TRBD1 matching over 12 bases. The CDR3 loop spans 14 amino acids. In germline, CDR1 is SGHRS, CDR2 YFSETQ. Trimming took 7 bases from V and 12 from J; bases not matched to a gene: 10. In nucleotides, the CDR3 is TGCGCCAGCTCCCGGGGGACAGGGGGCGAGGAACTGTTTTTT. Protein sequence: CASSRGTGGEELFF.

V gene TRBV6-6 combines with J gene TRBJ1-2, with D uncertain. CDR1 is MNHNY and CDR2 is SVGAGI in the germline V gene (reference sequence). Deletions cut 0 bases from V and 3 bases from J, with 8 bases between. The CDR3 is 14 residues long. CDR3 region: CASSYSDGDYGYTF. The CDR3 region has the DNA TGTGCCAGCAGTTACTCAGACGGAGACTATGGCTACACCTTC.

This clone appeared once. The chain carries TRBV5-1 and TRBJ2-2; 13 nucleotides match TRBD2. Germline loops: CDR1 SGHRS, CDR2 YFSETQ. This CDR3 has 16 residues. After removal of 7 bases from V and 6 bases from J, the junction contained 9 bases not matched to a gene. The DNA of the CDR3 is TGCGCCAGCCGTTCTTGGACTAGCGGGAGTGCCGGGGAGCTGTTTTTT. Translation: CASRSWTSGSAGELFF.

The CDR3 DNA follows: TGTGCCAGCAGTCCCCGAGCGGGAGGAGGGGATGAGCAGTTCTTC. Amino acids: CASSPRAGGGDEQFF. The V call is TRBV6-4, the J call TRBJ2-1; 9 positions agree with TRBD2. The CDR3 covers 15 residues. V shed 5 bases, J shed 8 bases, and the junction held 10 bases outside the gene matches. CDR1 MRHNA and CDR2 SNTAGT come from the germline V gene.

This sequence joins TRBV5-8 and TRBJ2-7; a weak D match, TRBD1 (5 bases). Trimming took 2 bases from V and 3 from J, leaving 6 bases between them. The germline V gene encodes CDR1 SGHTS and CDR2 YDEGEE. The CDR3 is 12 amino acids. CDR3 region: CASSFRDYEQYF. In nucleotides, the CDR3 is TGTGCCAGCAGCTTCAGGGACTACGAGCAGTACTTC.

The rearrangement links TRBV27 to TRBJ2-1, with 11 positions matching TRBD2. Germline CDR1 MNHEY, CDR2 SMNVEV (reference sequence). The V and J ends lost 4 bases and 3 bases, in that order; junction bases with no gene match: 14. The CDR3 runs to 19 residues. CDR3 sequence reads: CASSSLRGLLAGDYNEQFF. In DNA, the CDR3 is TGTGCCAGCAGTTCGCTCCGAGGCCTACTAGCGGGAGACTACAATGAGCAGTTCTTC.

This clone was observed a single time. The chain combines TRBV7-2 with TRBJ2-3, with 7 positions matching TRBD2. The ends lost 5 bases at V and 3 bases at J; junction bases unmatched: 5. Germline CDR1 reads SGHTA; CDR2 reads FQGNSA. The CDR3 is made up of 14 amino acids. The CDR3 spells CASSGEGWTDTQYF. The CDR3 region has the DNA TGTGCCAGCAGCGGGGAGGGGTGGACAGATACGCAGTATTTT.

The V and J genes are TRBV30 and TRBJ1-1; D ambiguous. Trimming left V 1 base short and J 1 base short, with 7 bases between. This CDR3 is 13 amino acids long. Germline CDR1 and CDR2: GTSNPN and SVGIG (reference sequence). CDR3 nucleotide sequence: TGTGCCTGGAGTGAATCGCGGAACACTGAAGCTTTCTTT. Amino acids: CAWSESRNTEAFF.

This chain connects TRBV27 to TRBJ2-7; D is perhaps TRBD1 (6 bases). In germline, CDR1 is MNHEY, CDR2 SMNVEV (reference sequence). V gave up 3 bases and J gave up 5 bases, with 14 bases separating them. The CDR3 has 14 residues. CDR3 residues: CASSLGTGTHEQYF. CDR3 DNA sequence: TGTGCCAGCAGTTTGGGTACAGGGACCCACGAGCAGTACTTC.

The rearrangement joins TRBV29-1 to TRBJ2-1, with 7 nucleotides matching TRBD1. J lost 9 bases, V lost 3 bases, and 5 bases had no gene match. The CDR3 is 12 residues long. The germline V gene encodes CDR1 SQVTM and CDR2 ANQGSEA. CDR3 DNA sequence: TGCAGCGTTGAGACAGGGAGTGGTGAGCAGTTCTTC. This sequence encodes CSVETGSGEQFF.

The rearrangement links TRBV7-9 to TRBJ2-7; tentatively, D is TRBD1 (5 bases). The germline V gene encodes CDR1 SEHNR and CDR2 FQNEAQ (reference sequence). The CDR3 runs to 14 residues. V shed 4 bases and J shed 3 bases, with 13 bases lying between them. Here the CDR3 DNA reads TGTGCCAGCAGCTCCCTTACAGGTCGCTACGAGCAGTACTTC. Protein: CASSSLTGRYEQYF.

The chain recombines TRBV5-1 with TRBJ2-5; 11 nucleotides agree with TRBD2. The DNA matches TRBJ2-7 better at its end, which makes the J call doubtful. Germline CDR1 reads SGHRS; CDR2 reads YFSETQ. The length of the CDR3 is 16 residues. The DNA of the CDR3 is TGCGCCAGCAGCTTAACTGGGACTAGCGGACGTTACGAGCAGTACTTC. This sequence encodes CASSLTGTSGRYEQYF.

In DNA, the CDR3 is TGCGCCAGCAGCCAAGAGGGGGCCCGGGACACTGAAGCTTTCTTT. This sequence encodes CASSQEGARDTEAFF. The J gene is TRBJ1-1, the V gene TRBV4-3, with D perhaps TRBD1 (6 bases). Germline lookup yields CDR1 LGHNA and CDR2 YSLEER. The CDR3 extends over 15 amino acids. V lost 0 bases and J 3 bases, leaving 11 bases between the germline ends.

The rearrangement joins TRBV7-2 to TRBJ2-5, with TRBD1 matching 7 bases. The J call may be faulty, since TRBJ2-7 better matches the DNA end. Germline V gene sequence: CDR1 SGHTA, CDR2 FQGNSA. This CDR3 spans 16 amino acids. CDR3 amino acids: CASSLGRDRHGYEQYF. The CDR3 DNA follows: TGTGCCAGCAGCTTAGGACGGGACAGACATGGCTACGAGCAGTACTTC.

The chain has TRBV5-4 and TRBJ2-4, with TRBD2 as a possible D gene (6 bases). The CDR3 is 15 amino acids. Germline V gene data show CDR1 as SGHNT and CDR2 as YYREEE (reference sequence). V lost 4 bases, J lost 6 bases, and 17 bases lay in between. CDR3 region: CASSPDYPRTNIQYF. The CDR3 bases are TGTGCCAGCAGCCCGGACTACCCTAGAACAAACATTCAGTACTTC.

The rearrangement links TRBV5-1 to TRBJ1-6; 9 nucleotides agree with TRBD1. J lost 9 bases, V lost 3 bases, and 7 bases had no gene match. Germline CDR1 reads SGHRS; CDR2 reads YFSETQ. This CDR3 is 15 amino acids long. The CDR3 region is CASSSGQGLVSPLHF. As DNA, the CDR3 is TGCGCCAGCAGCTCAGGACAGGGGCTAGTTTCACCCCTCCACTTT.

The chain combines TRBV9 with TRBJ2-2, with D tentatively TRBD1 (7 bases). CDR3 length: 16 amino acids. V was shortened by 6 bases and J by 5 bases, with 20 bases between the two germline ends. Germline CDR1 SGDLS, CDR2 YYNGEE. For the CDR3, the DNA is TGTGCCAGCAACGTGGAGGGGGCGCCGGAGACCGGGGAGCTGTTTTTT. Amino acid sequence: CASNVEGAPETGELFF.